This T cell receptor beta chain is from a study of T-cell reconstitution after alpha-beta-depleted transplantation in children (dated by TCRdb to the mid-2010s). For context, the study as a whole: The study quantitatively tracked T-cell immune reconstitution after TCRalphabeta/CD19-depleted allogeneic hematopoietic cell transplantation in children using TCR repertoire profiling.

The CDR3 covers 13 residues, taking in both the cysteine and the phenylalanine. Just CDR3 DNA is preserved here, 39 bases in frame from base 1. From a lookup of the germline V gene, CDR1 and CDR2 are SQVTM and ANQGSEA. V is clipped by 3 bases and J by 0 bases, and the sequence between their germline boundaries is 9 bases long. This clonotype was detected a few times. Its antigen is still unknown. It has no much larger one-base neighbor in the sample; base qualities were not kept. Libraries were made using PCR. The sequencing machine was an Illumina HiSeq 2500. To normalize quantification of the TCRbeta repertoire, the TCR libraries were built with molecular barcoding that relied on unique molecular identifiers. The raw public reads went through TCRdb reprocessing: fastp at Q25, MiXCR clone calling, in-frame beta chains kept. One record per CDR3 amino acid sequence lists the most common genes and DNA. The sample data list 330,000 or so distinct CDR3 sequences, and just over 7.5% of these were observed just once. 8.5% to 9.5% of the sample rests with the top ten.

On the study overall, not on this receptor specifically: The apparently early recovery of alphabetaT-cell counts about two months after transplant reportedly depended on only several hundred rapidly expanded clones that came from non-depleted graft cells. In some patients, the high TCRbeta diversity seen at day 60 was put down to recipient T cells and intrathymic progenitors that had survived conditioning. The frequencies of hyperexpanded clones fell over the following months, and after one year, T-cell counts and TCRbeta diversity were mostly attributed to newly produced T cells.

This specimen's treatment or condition label, per the study, means: allogeneic hematopoietic cell transplantation with graft depleted of TCRalphabeta T cells and CD19 B cells. TCRalphabeta/CD19-depleted allogeneic hematopoietic cell grafts were given to the transplant recipients, all of whom were children. Sequences were derived from peripheral blood, sampled 360 days after TCRalphabeta/CD19-depleted stem cell transplant. The V and J genes are TRBV29-1 and TRBJ2-7; TRBD1 is perhaps the D gene, given 6 matching bases. The source is a female patient between 2 and 10 years old who had a stem cell transplant for Fanconi anemia, so the T cells may come from the graft donor. The CDR3 region reads CSVETGSSYEQYF. The nucleotides are TGCAGCGTTGAGACAGGCAGCTCCTACGAGCAGTACTTC.